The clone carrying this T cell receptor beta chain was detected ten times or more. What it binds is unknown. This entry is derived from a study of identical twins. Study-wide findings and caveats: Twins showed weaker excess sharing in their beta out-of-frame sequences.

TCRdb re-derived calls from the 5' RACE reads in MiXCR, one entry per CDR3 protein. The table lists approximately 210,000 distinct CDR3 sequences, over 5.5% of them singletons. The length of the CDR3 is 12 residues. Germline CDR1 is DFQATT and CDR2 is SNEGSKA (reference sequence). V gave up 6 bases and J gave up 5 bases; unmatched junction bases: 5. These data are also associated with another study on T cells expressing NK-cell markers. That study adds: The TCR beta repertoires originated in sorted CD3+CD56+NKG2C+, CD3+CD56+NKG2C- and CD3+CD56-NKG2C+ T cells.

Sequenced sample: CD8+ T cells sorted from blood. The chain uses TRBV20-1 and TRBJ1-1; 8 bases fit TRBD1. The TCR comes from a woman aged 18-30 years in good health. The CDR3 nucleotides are TGCAGTGCCAGACAGGGGAAGACTGAAGCTTTCTTT. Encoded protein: CSARQGKTEAFF.